This entry concerns a single T cell receptor (beta chain). Its antigen is not identified. The sample belongs to a study of identical twins. Findings and limits, study-wide: These conclusions were based on statistical analysis (cross-sectional, not following the same donors).

Through template switching, a universal primer site was introduced, and the cDNA contained unique molecular identifiers. TCRdb reanalysed the 5' RACE reads using MiXCR and keeps one entry per CDR3 protein. The table lists about 690,000 distinct CDR3 sequences, around 21% of them singletons. The sample was also reused in another study, on T cells expressing NK-cell markers.

The sample comprised PBMCs. The clonotype was recovered from a woman aged 18 to 35 in good health.

The CDR3 region is CASSQGARTNTEAFF. CDR3 in DNA: TGTGCCAGCAGCCAAGGGGCTCGGACTAACACTGAAGCTTTCTTT. V is TRBV3-1 and J is TRBJ1-1; the D is unclear. CDR1 is LGHDT, CDR2 YNNKEL, per germline (reference sequence). V dropped 1 base and J dropped 2 bases, with 11 bases sitting between them. The CDR3 length is 15 residues.